This T cell receptor beta chain comes out of a study of blood T cell repertoires in COVID-19 (dated by TCRdb to about 2020). Background for the entire study: Samples covering the acute and convalescent phases of COVID-19 were provided by collaborators in the United States, Italy and Spain. Where HLA class I and class II types were available, the types were taken from metadata supplied by the sample provider, not from assay-based typing. Sample metadata almost always included a de-identified subject ID, COVID-19 status, age in years and sex. Samples were obtained from the ongoing ImmuneRACE study (first 160 participants) and from about 1,300 subjects provided by 6 global collaborators. Subjects who had been exposed to COVID-19, were actively infected with it, or had recovered from it provided the deeply sampled blood TCRbeta repertoires that made up the dataset. The material from the prospective study consisted of cDNA or gDNA derived from T cells, B-cell-depleted T cells, or PBMCs. A freely available public database, intended as a resource for researchers studying the immune response to SARS-CoV-2, is where the repertoires were released.

The collaborating institutions used their own protocols to collect whole blood in K2EDTA tubes. For TCRbeta analysis, collaborator samples were shipped as frozen whole blood, as isolated PBMCs, or as DNA extracted from either sample type. The paper's findings and limits, for the study overall: Clinical and demographic metadata were provided uncurated, with the amount varying by source and participant.

Of note for this clone: Its specific antigen is unknown. It has no much larger one-base neighbor in the sample; base qualities were not kept.

The immunoSEQ Assay, a bias-controlled multiplex PCR, was used to amplify TCRbeta CDR3 regions from genomic DNA. From the authors' description of their analysis: Nucleated cell counts per sample were estimated from amplification of reference gene primers within the assay. To quantify the absolute abundance of each unique TCRbeta CDR3 rearrangement, sequence reads were collapsed and filtered. For each sample, productive Simpson clonality was calculated as the square root of Simpson's diversity index across productive rearrangements. The table comes from immuneACCESS by way of TCRdb, which keeps in-frame sequences with V and J called. Part of the clones is missing from these tables; in studies checked, under half for an unresolved V gene and the rest for unknown reasons. V, J and clone size were drawn from that table, and D and trimming were deduced from the DNA. The sample contains more than 95,000 clones, 79% of them found a single time. The top ten clonotypes cover 37% of the sample.

Via the germline V gene, CDR1 is SNHLY and CDR2 FYNNEI. Deletion took 6 bases off V and 6 bases off J, with a span of 9 bases between the germline ends. The CDR3 contains 12 residues, cysteine and phenylalanine counted. Only the CDR3 DNA stays, 36 bases, in frame from base 1. Sequencing was carried out using peripheral blood. The TCR was taken from a man between 35 and 55 years old with active or convalescent COVID-19. Here the chain combines TRBV2 and TRBJ2-1; the D segment could be TRBD2, given 6 matching bases. The CDR3 region reads CASREGINEQFF. The DNA sequence is TGTGCCAGCAGGGAGGGGATCAATGAGCAGTTCTTC.